One sample yielded the 21 T cell receptor beta chains listed below, sequenced in a study of naive and memory T cell subsets. Whole-study findings and limits: Especially in CD8 cells, naive repertoires contained a few larger clonotypes, possibly CD45RA-re-expressing memory cells.

An equimolar mix of two oligonucleotides served as the beta constant-region primer for TRBC1 and TRBC2. Four rounds of PCR amplified the ligated cDNA using nested alpha and beta constant-region primers plus SP2. TCRdb used MiXCR to reprocess the UMI-ligation and nested PCR reads, holding one entry per CDR3 protein. Among tens of thousands of distinct CDR3 sequences, around 11% were seen once, and the ten largest hold around 0.13%. No antigen has been assigned to these receptors. The sample was naive CD4+ T cells from blood. The receptors originated from a human donor in good health.

This clonotype was observed a few times. The chain joins TRBV7-2 to TRBJ1-5; D possibly corresponds to TRBD1 (5 bases). V was clipped by 5 bases and J by 2 bases, with 13 bases between them. The CDR3 is 15 residues long. CDR1 is SGHTA and CDR2 is FQGNSA in the germline V gene. The CDR3 reads CASSPGPHGNQPQHF. DNA of the CDR3: TGTGCCAGCAGCCCGGGACCTCACGGCAATCAGCCCCAGCATTTT. Combining the CDR3 with reference TRBV7-2 and TRBJ1-5 gives the whole variable domain GAGVSQSPSNKVTEKGKDVELRCDPISGHTALYWYRQSLGQGLEFLIYFQGNSAPDKSGLPSDRFSAERTGGSVSTLTIQRTQQEDSAVYLCASSPGPHGNQPQHFGDGTRLSIL.

This clonotype has only a few counts. The rearrangement links TRBV4-3 to TRBJ2-3; D unclear. The CDR3 totals 18 residues. CDR1 is LGHNA and CDR2 is YSLEER in the germline V gene. V lost 1 base and J lost 0, with 17 bases in between. CDR3 amino acids: CASSQARNVLSSTDTQYF. CDR3 DNA: TGCGCCAGCAGCCAAGCGAGGAACGTTCTTTCTAGCACAGATACGCAGTATTTT.

This clonotype has a count of ten or more. J is TRBJ2-1 and V is TRBV29-1; 9 nucleotides line up with TRBD1. V shed 8 bases, J shed 9 bases, and the junction held 8 bases outside the gene matches. The CDR3 loop spans 12 amino acids. Germline V lookup: CDR1 SQVTM, CDR2 ANQGSEA. Here the CDR3 DNA reads TGCAGCAGCAGGACAGGGGCGGTTGAGCAGTTCTTC. Encoded protein: CSSRTGAVEQFF.

This clonotype has more than one count but fewer than ten. The chain couples TRBV10-3 to TRBJ2-3; TRBD1 or TRBD2 may be the D gene (6 bases each). Germline V lookup: CDR1 ENHRY, CDR2 SYGVKD. The V end lost 5 bases, the J end lost 4 bases, and 13 bases lay between the germline ends. The CDR3 is 14 residues long. The CDR3 DNA is TGTGCCATCAGTCCTTCAGGGGAGGCAGATACGCAGTATTTT. It codes for CAISPSGEADTQYF.

This clonotype has just a few counts. V is TRBV25-1 and J is TRBJ1-1, with D possibly being TRBD1 (6 bases). This CDR3 is built from 13 residues. CDR1 MGHDK and CDR2 SYGVNS come from the germline V gene. Trimming took off 4 bases at V and 5 bases at J, with 11 bases between the two ends. The CDR3 sequence is CASSGSGVTEAFF. The CDR3 DNA reads as TGTGCCAGCAGTGGATCAGGGGTGACTGAAGCTTTCTTT.

The sample holds a few counts of this clonotype. The CDR3 loop reads CASSQGDDRVGRYTEAFF. CDR3 in DNA: TGTGCCAGCAGCCAAGGCGATGACAGGGTCGGTAGGTACACTGAAGCTTTCTTT. The chain employs TRBV4-2 and TRBJ1-1; 7 nucleotides align to TRBD1. The CDR3 totals 18 residues. Germline trimming cut 1 base from V and 3 bases from J; bases unmatched to any gene: 14. CDR1 and CDR2 from the germline V gene are LGHNA and YNFKEQ.

This clonotype has just a few counts. The chain has TRBV10-3 and TRBJ2-5; 11 bases are shared with TRBD2. The CDR3 totals 14 residues. Germline CDR1 is ENHRY and CDR2 is SYGVKD. V trimming: 6 bases; J trimming: 2 bases; junction bases outside the gene matches: 2. CDR3 nucleotides: TGTGCCATCAGGGGACTAGCGGAACAAGAGACCCAGTACTTC. Its protein is CAIRGLAEQETQYF.

There are a few counts of this clonotype. The rearrangement joins TRBV3-1 to TRBJ1-1; D call uncertain. There are 12 residues in the CDR3. CDR1 and CDR2 (germline): LGHDT, YNNKEL (reference sequence). The germline V and J ends were trimmed by 3 bases and 5 bases, with 7 bases remaining between them. CDR3 sequence (DNA): TGTGCCAGCAGCCAGGGGAGGACTGAAGCTTTCTTT. This codes for CASSQGRTEAFF.

This clonotype turned up a few times. The chain joins TRBV5-1 to TRBJ2-3; the D gene is possibly TRBD2 (6 bases). Germline V gene lookup returns CDR1 SGHRS and CDR2 YFSETQ. The germline V and J ends were trimmed by 2 bases and 1 base, with 11 bases remaining between them. This CDR3 spans 15 amino acids. CDR3 loop: CASSFLASRTDTQYF. CDR3 DNA: TGCGCCAGCAGCTTTCTAGCGAGTCGCACAGATACGCAGTATTTT.

This rearrangement joins TRBV7-9 to TRBJ1-5; the match to TRBD1 covers 7 bases. Looked up from germline, CDR1 is SEHNR and CDR2 is FQNEAQ (reference sequence). V lost 1 base to trimming and J lost 3 bases; unmatched junction nucleotides: 9. This CDR3 comprises 17 residues. The CDR3: CASSLGIGDRSNQPQHF. DNA of the CDR3: TGTGCCAGCAGCTTAGGGATCGGGGACAGATCCAATCAGCCCCAGCATTTT.

In its sample, this clonotype was seen many times. The chain uses TRBV14 and TRBJ2-1, with a tentative D call TRBD2 (6 bases). Germline CDR1 is SGHDN and CDR2 is FVKESK. The CDR3 runs to 14 residues. The ends were cut back, 4 bases at V and 10 bases at J, with 17 bases in the middle. CDR3 DNA: TGTGCCAGCAGCCGAGGACTACCCCAGAGGGAGCAGTTCTTC. Translation gives CASSRGLPQREQFF.

The CDR3 bases are TGCAGTGCTAGAGATGGAGGGGGTAGCGGCGGGGAGCTGTTTTTT. Amino acid sequence: CSARDGGGSGGELFF. V usage is TRBV20-1 and J usage is TRBJ2-2; D may correspond to TRBD1 or TRBD2 (6 bases each). The V end lost 0 bases, the J end lost 7 bases, and 15 bases lay between the germline ends. Germline V gene sequence: CDR1 DFQATT, CDR2 SNEGSKA (reference sequence). CDR3 size: 15 residues.

The chain joins TRBV20-1 to TRBJ2-3; TRBD1 agrees at 7 bases. With 2 bases clipped from V and 0 bases from J, the junction kept 2 bases outside the gene matches. The CDR3 is 14 amino acids. The germline V gene has CDR1 DFQATT and CDR2 SNEGSKA (reference sequence). CDR3 nucleotides: TGCAGTGCTAGAAACAGGGGCAGCACAGATACGCAGTATTTT. Amino acid sequence: CSARNRGSTDTQYF.

To note about this clonotype: At one of its ends the junction is not consistent with the germline gene, which may arise from a read error. This rearrangement joins TRBV7-3 to TRBJ2-1; no firm D call. The germline gives CDR1 SGHTA, CDR2 FQGTGA. The CDR3 spans 16 residues. CDR3 region: CASSLTFGAPGNEQFF. DNA for the CDR3: TGTGCCAGCAGCCTAACCTTTGGAGCACCCGGGAATGAGCAGTTCTTC.

This clonotype was detected a few times. The rearrangement links TRBV12-3 or TRBV12-4 to TRBJ2-1; D is ambiguous. V gave up 5 bases and J gave up 7 bases, with 9 bases separating them. CDR3 size: 12 residues. In nucleotides, the CDR3 is TGTGCCAGCAGTCCCCGGGTGAATGAGCAGTTCTTC. Its translation is CASSPRVNEQFF.

The rearrangement links TRBV15 to TRBJ1-5; a possible D gene is TRBD1 (6 bases). Trimming shortened V by 1 base and J by 11 bases, and 18 bases separated the two germline ends. There are 15 residues in the CDR3. Germline V gene lookup returns CDR1 LNHNV and CDR2 YYDKDF (reference sequence). In DNA form, the CDR3 reads TGTGCCACCAGCAGAGCCACAGGGCCCCACAATTCCCAGCATTTT. Protein product: CATSRATGPHNSQHF.

The chain has TRBV2 and TRBJ1-5, with D possibly matching TRBD1 (5 bases). V gave up 2 bases and J gave up 6 bases, with 11 bases separating them. Germline V lookup: CDR1 SNHLY, CDR2 FYNNEI. The CDR3 is made up of 14 amino acids. The CDR3 DNA reads as TGTGCCAGCAGTGAACAGGGAGAGGGTCAGCCCCAGCATTTT. Its translation: CASSEQGEGQPQHF.

This clonotype was counted only a few times. The chain carries TRBV20-1 and TRBJ2-5; 10 bases align to TRBD2. CDR3 size: 15 residues. Unmatched junction bases numbered 6, after V lost 4 bases and J lost 1 base. Germline CDR1 DFQATT, CDR2 SNEGSKA (reference sequence). For the CDR3, the DNA is TGCAGTGCTATTGCTAGCGGGGGCCTCCAAGAGACCCAGTACTTC. This translates into CSAIASGGLQETQYF.

This clonotype was counted between two and nine times. This chain uses TRBV20-1 with TRBJ2-7, with 10 positions matching TRBD2. The CDR3 has 13 amino acids. The J segment lost 7 bases and the V segment lost 5 bases, leaving 8 bases of the junction unmatched. Germline-derived CDR1 and CDR2 are DFQATT and SNEGSKA (reference sequence). In DNA, the CDR3 is TGCAGTGCTTATTCCGGGACTAGCGAAGAGCAGTACTTC. It codes for CSAYSGTSEEQYF.

Regarding this clonotype: This may arise from a read error, as a much more abundant clone is one base away. This chain joins TRBV10-3 and TRBJ2-3; 8 nucleotides match TRBD2. Germline V lookup: CDR1 ENHRY, CDR2 SYGVKD. The length of the CDR3 is 16 residues. Here the CDR3 DNA reads TGTGCCATCAGCCCCCAGCGGGAGAGTCGCACAGATACGCATTATTTT. Encoded protein: CAISPQRESRTDTHYF.

This CDR3 reads CSARGQGGYGYTF. The CDR3 DNA sequence: TGCAGTGCTAGAGGACAGGGAGGCTATGGCTACACCTTC. The chain couples TRBV20-1 to TRBJ1-2, with 7 bases aligning to TRBD1. Trimming at V came to 1 base and at J to 4 bases, leaving 3 bases not matched to a gene. Per germline, CDR1 DFQATT and CDR2 SNEGSKA (reference sequence). The CDR3 is made up of 13 amino acids.